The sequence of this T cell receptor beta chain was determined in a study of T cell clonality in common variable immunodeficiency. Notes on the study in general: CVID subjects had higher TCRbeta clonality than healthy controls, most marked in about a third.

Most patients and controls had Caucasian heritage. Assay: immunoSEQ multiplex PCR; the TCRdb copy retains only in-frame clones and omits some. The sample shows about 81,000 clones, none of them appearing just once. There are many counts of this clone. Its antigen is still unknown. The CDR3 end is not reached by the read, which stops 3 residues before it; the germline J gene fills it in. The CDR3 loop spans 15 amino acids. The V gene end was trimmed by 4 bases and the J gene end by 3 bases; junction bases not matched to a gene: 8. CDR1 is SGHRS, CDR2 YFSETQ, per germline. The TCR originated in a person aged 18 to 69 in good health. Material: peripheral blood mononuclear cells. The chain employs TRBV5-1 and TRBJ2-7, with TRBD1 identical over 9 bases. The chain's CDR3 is CASSVRTGVLYEQYF. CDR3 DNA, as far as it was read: TGCGCCAGCAGCGTGCGGACAGGGGTTCTCTACGAG.